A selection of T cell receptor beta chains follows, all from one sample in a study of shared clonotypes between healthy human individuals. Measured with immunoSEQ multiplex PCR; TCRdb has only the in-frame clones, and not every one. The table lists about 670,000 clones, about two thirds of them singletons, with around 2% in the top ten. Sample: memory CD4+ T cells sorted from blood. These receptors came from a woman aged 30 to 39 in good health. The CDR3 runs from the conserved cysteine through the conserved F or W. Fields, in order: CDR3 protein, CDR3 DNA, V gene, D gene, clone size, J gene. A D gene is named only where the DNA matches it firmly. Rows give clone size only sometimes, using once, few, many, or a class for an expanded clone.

CDR3aa: CASSLVGVGQSEQYF; CDR3nt: TGCGCCAGCAGCTTGGTGGGAGTGGGGCAATCCGAGCAGTACTTC; v_gene: TRBV5-1; d_gene: -; abundance: -; j_gene: TRBJ2-7
CDR3aa: CASTQDGSSYNEQFF; CDR3nt: TGTGCCAGCACTCAGGACGGGAGCTCCTACAATGAGCAGTTCTTC; v_gene: TRBV6-4; d_gene: -; abundance: many; j_gene: TRBJ2-1
CDR3aa: CASSLMTVPRYGYTF; CDR3nt: TGCGCCAGCAGCCTAATGACGGTGCCCCGCTATGGCTACACCTTC; v_gene: TRBV5-1; d_gene: -; abundance: -; j_gene: TRBJ1-2
CDR3aa: CASSPKYSNQPQHF; CDR3nt: TGTGCCAGCAGTCCAAAATATAGCAATCAGCCCCAGCATTTT; v_gene: TRBV27; d_gene: -; abundance: few; j_gene: TRBJ1-5
CDR3aa: CASSQLKDHNEQFF; CDR3nt: TGCGCCAGCAGCCAACTTAAGGACCACAATGAGCAGTTCTTC; v_gene: TRBV4-1; d_gene: -; abundance: -; j_gene: TRBJ2-1
CDR3aa: CASSLEGQGETDEQYF; CDR3nt: TGCGCCAGCAGCTTGGAAGGGCAGGGTGAGACCGACGAGCAGTACTTC; v_gene: TRBV5-1; d_gene: -; abundance: few; j_gene: TRBJ2-7
CDR3aa: CASSEWLEGLGSRETQYF; CDR3nt: TGTGCCAGCAGTGAATGGCTTGAGGGACTAGGGTCCAGGGAGACCCAGTACTTC; v_gene: TRBV6-1; d_gene: TRBD2; abundance: -; j_gene: TRBJ2-5
CDR3aa: CASSTTLRGEAFF; CDR3nt: TGTGCCAGTAGTACGACCCTCCGGGGGGAAGCTTTCTTT; v_gene: TRBV19; d_gene: -; abundance: few; j_gene: TRBJ1-1
CDR3aa: CASSLMAGALYNEQFF; CDR3nt: TGTGCCAGCAGCTTAATGGCGGGAGCCCTCTACAATGAGCAGTTCTTC; v_gene: TRBV7-3; d_gene: TRBD2; abundance: few; j_gene: TRBJ2-1
CDR3aa: CASSLRSGAYGYTF; CDR3nt: TGTGCCAGCAGTTTAAGGTCAGGAGCGTATGGCTACACCTTC; v_gene: TRBV27; d_gene: -; abundance: once; j_gene: TRBJ1-2
CDR3aa: CASSIDATTDTIYF; CDR3nt: TGTGCCAGTAGTATAGATGCGACCACGGACACCATATATTTT; v_gene: TRBV19; d_gene: -; abundance: -; j_gene: TRBJ1-3
CDR3aa: CASSRGAYGYTF; CDR3nt: TGTGCCAGCAGTAGGGGGGCGTATGGCTACACCTTC; v_gene: TRBV28; d_gene: -; abundance: -; j_gene: TRBJ1-2
CDR3aa: CASSVAASGSFEQYF; CDR3nt: TGTGCCAGCAGCGTAGCGGCTAGCGGGAGCTTCGAGCAGTACTTC; v_gene: TRBV9; d_gene: TRBD2; abundance: -; j_gene: TRBJ2-7
CDR3aa: CASSIGVGHTYEQYF; CDR3nt: TGTGCCAGTAGTATTGGAGTTGGACATACCTACGAGCAGTACTTC; v_gene: TRBV19; d_gene: -; abundance: -; j_gene: TRBJ2-7
CDR3aa: CATEKGWGPGAFF; CDR3nt: TGTGCCACCGAAAAAGGGTGGGGGCCGGGGGCTTTCTTT; v_gene: TRBV27; d_gene: -; abundance: -; j_gene: TRBJ1-1
CDR3aa: CASSRRQVGYEQYF; CDR3nt: TGTGCCAGTAGTCGACGACAGGTGGGATACGAGCAGTACTTC; v_gene: TRBV19; d_gene: -; abundance: few; j_gene: TRBJ2-7
CDR3aa: CASSPTAGLEANEQFF; CDR3nt: TGTGCCAGCAGCCCGACCGCGGGACTAGAGGCCAATGAGCAGTTCTTC; v_gene: TRBV5-4; d_gene: TRBD2; abundance: -; j_gene: TRBJ2-1
CDR3aa: CASSWTSGSYEQYF; CDR3nt: TGTGCCAGCAGCTGGACTAGCGGGAGCTACGAGCAGTACTTC; v_gene: TRBV7-2; d_gene: TRBD2; abundance: few; j_gene: TRBJ2-7
CDR3aa: CASSDRAGYEQYF; CDR3nt: TGTGCCAGTAGCGACAGGGCAGGGTACGAGCAGTACTTC; v_gene: TRBV19; d_gene: TRBD1; abundance: -; j_gene: TRBJ2-7
CDR3aa: CASRGTGGNTEAFF; CDR3nt: TGTGCCAGCAGGGGGACAGGGGGAAACACTGAAGCTTTCTTT; v_gene: TRBV25-1; d_gene: TRBD1; abundance: -; j_gene: TRBJ1-1
CDR3aa: CASSEQGGGNTIYF; CDR3nt: TGTGCCAGCAGTGAACAGGGAGGGGGAAACACCATATATTTT; v_gene: TRBV2; d_gene: -; abundance: -; j_gene: TRBJ1-3
CDR3aa: CSAGDTYEQYF; CDR3nt: TGCAGTGCCGGGGATACCTACGAGCAGTACTTC; v_gene: TRBV20-1; d_gene: -; abundance: -; j_gene: TRBJ2-7
CDR3aa: CASSWARLAGGETQYF; CDR3nt: TGCGCCAGCAGCTGGGCCCGACTAGCGGGAGGTGAGACCCAGTACTTC; v_gene: TRBV5-1; d_gene: TRBD2; abundance: -; j_gene: TRBJ2-5
CDR3aa: CASSRGGNYEQYF; CDR3nt: TGTGCCAGCTCCCGAGGGGGCAACTACGAGCAGTACTTC; v_gene: TRBV18; d_gene: TRBD1; abundance: -; j_gene: TRBJ2-7
CDR3aa: CASSLDRQSSRPQHF; CDR3nt: TGTGCCAGCAGCTTGGACAGACAATCATCGCGGCCCCAGCATTTT; v_gene: TRBV5-5; d_gene: -; abundance: -; j_gene: TRBJ1-5
CDR3aa: CASSQGSLAGLYEQYF; CDR3nt: TGTGCCAGCAGCCAAGGATCCCTAGCGGGCCTCTACGAGCAGTACTTC; v_gene: TRBV4-2; d_gene: TRBD2; abundance: -; j_gene: TRBJ2-7
CDR3aa: CASSSNRVTEAFF; CDR3nt: TGTGCCAGCAGCTCGAACAGGGTCACTGAAGCTTTCTTT; v_gene: TRBV7-8; d_gene: -; abundance: -; j_gene: TRBJ1-1
CDR3aa: CASSFGTRTRAYEQYF; CDR3nt: TGTGCCAGCAGCTTTGGGACAAGGACTAGGGCATACGAGCAGTACTTC; v_gene: TRBV5-4; d_gene: -; abundance: -; j_gene: TRBJ2-7
CDR3aa: CASGLAASYEQYF; CDR3nt: TGTGCCAGCGGGCTAGCGGCCTCCTACGAGCAGTACTTC; v_gene: TRBV6-1; d_gene: TRBD2; abundance: -; j_gene: TRBJ2-7
CDR3aa: CASSQAGTSWETQYF; CDR3nt: TGTGCCAGCAGCCAGGCGGGGACTTCATGGGAGACCCAGTACTTC; v_gene: TRBV4-2; d_gene: -; abundance: -; j_gene: TRBJ2-5
CDR3aa: CSVEGISGNTIYF; CDR3nt: TGCAGCGTTGAAGGGATCTCTGGAAACACCATATATTTT; v_gene: TRBV29-1; d_gene: -; abundance: -; j_gene: TRBJ1-3
CDR3aa: CASSDEGTDTQYF; CDR3nt: TGTGCCAGCAGTGACGAAGGCACAGATACGCAGTATTTT; v_gene: TRBV6-1; d_gene: -; abundance: -; j_gene: TRBJ2-3
CDR3aa: CASSLEGSQPQHF; CDR3nt: TGCGCCAGCAGCTTGGAGGGGAGTCAGCCCCAGCATTTT; v_gene: TRBV5-1; d_gene: -; abundance: -; j_gene: TRBJ1-5
CDR3aa: CASSLVGQYNEQFF; CDR3nt: TGCGCCAGCAGCTTGGTTGGACAGTACAATGAGCAGTTCTTC; v_gene: TRBV5-1; d_gene: -; abundance: -; j_gene: TRBJ2-1
CDR3aa: CASSSQANYGYTF; CDR3nt: TGTGCCAGCAGTTCACAGGCTAACTATGGCTACACCTTC; v_gene: TRBV27; d_gene: -; abundance: -; j_gene: TRBJ1-2
CDR3aa: CASGLEVNTF; CDR3nt: TGTGCCAGCGGCCTCGAAGTCAACACCTTC; v_gene: TRBV28; d_gene: -; abundance: -; j_gene: TRBJ1-2